The clone carrying this T cell receptor (beta chain) was recorded a few times. Library preparation tagged each individual cDNA molecule with a unique molecular identifier. TCRdb reanalysed the RACE reads using MiXCR and keeps one entry per CDR3 protein. The table records some 330,000 distinct CDR3 sequences, approximately 5% of them present only once. The data were taken from a study of human T cells and chemical hapten exposure. Background on the study: All through the approximately 22-week study, the scalp of each patient received diphenylcyclopropenone doses weekly.

Time point given: pre-sensitization, week 0. The treatment was: therapeutic diphenylcyclopropenone sensitization with weekly scalp DPC. V lost 4 bases to trimming and J lost 2 bases, with 15 bases between them. In germline, CDR1 is MGHDK, CDR2 SYGVNS. This CDR3 is built from 15 residues. The specimen comprised whole blood, sampled in connection with sensitization to the hapten diphenylcyclopropenone (DPC). The source of this sequence is a woman younger than 35 with alopecia areata. Some clones in this sample may be carry-over from other donors' samples. The rearrangement uses TRBV25-1 and TRBJ2-7; weak D call: TRBD2 (5 bases). In DNA form, the CDR3 reads TGTGCCAGCAGTGGGGCGGGCACGGTCACCTACGAGCAGTACTTC. Translation gives CASSGAGTVTYEQYF.